This T cell receptor beta chain came from a study of blood T cell repertoires in COVID-19. Study details: Sample material is recorded as cDNA or gDNA derived from T cells, B-cell-depleted T cells, or PBMCs.

Sequenced by immunoSEQ multiplex PCR; TCRdb stores in-frame clones only, minus some. Of about 200,000 clones in the sample, 94% were seen once. Germline V gives CDR1 MNHEY, CDR2 SVGAGI. Trimming left V 6 bases short and J 2 bases short, with 13 bases between. The CDR3 has 14 amino acids. The receptor was derived from a young man with COVID-19, enrolled during active disease. Sequencing used peripheral blood. The chain combines TRBV6-5 with TRBJ1-1; D is possibly TRBD1 (5 bases). The CDR3 loop reads CASRGGPINTEAFF. CDR3 sequence (DNA): TGTGCCAGCAGGGGGGGACCAATAAACACTGAAGCTTTCTTT.